A single T cell receptor beta chain is shown here with its context. CDR3 size: 16 residues. Between the trimmed V and J ends, which lost 0 bases and 1 base, there was a span of 12 bases. The germline V gene encodes CDR1 SGHVS and CDR2 FQNEAQ. Sequencing used immunoSEQ multiplex PCR; TCRdb keeps in-frame clones, though not all of them. The sample consists of more than 80,000 clones, more than 85% of them appearing once. The record originates from a study of T cell changes during pregnancy in multiple sclerosis. The TCR was taken from a female donor with multiple sclerosis, enrolled in a pregnancy study. The rearrangement joins TRBV7-8 to TRBJ1-2; D gene unclear. The material sequenced was peripheral blood, taken in the first trimester of pregnancy. The CDR3, as DNA: TGTGCCAGCAGCTTAGCGGAAGGAGGGTTTAACTATGGCTACACCTTC. It yields the protein CASSLAEGGFNYGYTF.